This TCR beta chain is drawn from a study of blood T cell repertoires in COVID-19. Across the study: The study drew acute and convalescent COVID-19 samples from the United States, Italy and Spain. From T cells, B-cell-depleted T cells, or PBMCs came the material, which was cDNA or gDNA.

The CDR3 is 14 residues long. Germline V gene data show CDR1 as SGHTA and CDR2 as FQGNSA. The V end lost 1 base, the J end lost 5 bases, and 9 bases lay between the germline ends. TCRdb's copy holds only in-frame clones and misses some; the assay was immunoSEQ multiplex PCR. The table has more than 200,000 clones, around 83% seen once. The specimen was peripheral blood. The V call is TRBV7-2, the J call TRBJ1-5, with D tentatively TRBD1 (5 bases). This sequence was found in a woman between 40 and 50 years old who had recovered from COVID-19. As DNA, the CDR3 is TGTGCCAGCAGCTTAGTCACAGGAGATCAGCCCCAGCATTTT. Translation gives CASSLVTGDQPQHF. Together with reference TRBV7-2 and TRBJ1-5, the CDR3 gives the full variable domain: GAGVSQSPSNKVTEKGKDVELRCDPISGHTALYWYRQSLGQGLEFLIYFQGNSAPDKSGLPSDRFSAERTGGSVSTLTIQRTQQEDSAVYLCASSLVTGDQPQHFGDGTRLSIL.